The rows below give T cell receptor beta chains drawn from one sample of a study of cytomegalovirus exposure and HLA in healthy donors. The data were produced by immunoSEQ multiplex PCR, yet TCRdb's version contains in-frame clones alone and is incomplete. The data contain around 180,000 clones, over 75% of them singletons. What was sequenced was PBMCs. Receptor source: a woman between 45 and 60 years old in good health and CMV-seronegative. Each CDR3 is given with its conserved first and last residue. The D gene is left open where the match is weak. Some rows have no size entry. The others give once, few or many, or a class for an expanded clone.

j_call d_call v_call clone_size cdr3_nt cdr3_aa
TRBJ1-6 NA TRBV7-9 NA TGTGCCAGCAGCTTTGACCGGCGGTATAATTCACCCCTCCACTTT CASSFDRRYNSPLHF
TRBJ2-1 TRBD2 TRBV4-1 NA TGCGCCAGCAGCCACGAGGGGGGATTAGCGGGGATGAACAATGAGCAGTTCTTC CASSHEGGLAGMNNEQFF
TRBJ2-5 TRBD1 TRBV7-9 once TGTGCCAGCAGCTACCAGGGGGCGTTGAACTTC CASSYQGALNF
TRBJ1-1 TRBD1 TRBV11-2 NA TGTGCCAGCAGTATCGGGACAGCGAACACTGAAGCTTTCTTT CASSIGTANTEAFF
TRBJ2-1 TRBD2 TRBV28 NA TGTGCCAGCAGTTTAGCGGGAGTCTCCTACAATGAGCAGTTCTTC CASSLAGVSYNEQFF
TRBJ2-5 TRBD2 TRBV7-9 NA TGTGCCAGCAGCTTGAGCGGGGGGCAAGAGACCCAGTACTTC CASSLSGGQETQYF
TRBJ1-4 NA TRBV9 NA TGTGCCAGCAGCCCCCCAGGCAGGGATAATGAAAAACTGTTTTTT CASSPPGRDNEKLFF
TRBJ1-1 NA TRBV28 NA TGTGCCAGCAGCGTAGTTCGGGACACTGAAGCTTTCTTT CASSVVRDTEAFF
TRBJ1-1 NA TRBV25-1 NA TGTGCCAGCAGTGAATTTGGGAGGACTGAAGCTTTCTTT CASSEFGRTEAFF
TRBJ1-1 NA TRBV19 NA TGTGCCAGTAGCGTCCCCGGTCAGGGTCGCACTGAAGCTTTCTTT CASSVPGQGRTEAFF
TRBJ2-4 NA TRBV2 NA TGTGCCAGCAGTGACCCCCCCACCCGGACTCCTCAAAACATTCAGTACTTC CASSDPPTRTPQNIQYF
TRBJ2-7 TRBD1 TRBV28 NA TGTGCCAGCAGTTTTTTGGCCGGGGGACAGGGGGCATACGAGCAGTACTTC CASSFLAGGQGAYEQYF
TRBJ2-3 NA TRBV2 NA TGTGCCAGCAGTGTCGGGCCAGGGAACACAGATACGCAGTATTTT CASSVGPGNTDTQYF
TRBJ1-1 NA TRBV6-5 few TGTGCCAGCAGTTACGCTTCGGGAAACACTGAAGCTTTCTTT CASSYASGNTEAFF
TRBJ2-2 NA TRBV21-1 NA TGTGCCAGCAGCACCCTGCTACAGGAGAACACCGGGGAGCTGTTTTTT CASSTLLQENTGELFF
TRBJ2-1 NA TRBV28 NA TGTGCCAGCAGCCTCGTCCGAGATAATGTGTTCTTC CASSLVRDNVFF
TRBJ2-7 NA TRBV6-1 NA TGTGCCAGCCAACCCCAGGGCTACGAGCAGTACTTC CASQPQGYEQYF